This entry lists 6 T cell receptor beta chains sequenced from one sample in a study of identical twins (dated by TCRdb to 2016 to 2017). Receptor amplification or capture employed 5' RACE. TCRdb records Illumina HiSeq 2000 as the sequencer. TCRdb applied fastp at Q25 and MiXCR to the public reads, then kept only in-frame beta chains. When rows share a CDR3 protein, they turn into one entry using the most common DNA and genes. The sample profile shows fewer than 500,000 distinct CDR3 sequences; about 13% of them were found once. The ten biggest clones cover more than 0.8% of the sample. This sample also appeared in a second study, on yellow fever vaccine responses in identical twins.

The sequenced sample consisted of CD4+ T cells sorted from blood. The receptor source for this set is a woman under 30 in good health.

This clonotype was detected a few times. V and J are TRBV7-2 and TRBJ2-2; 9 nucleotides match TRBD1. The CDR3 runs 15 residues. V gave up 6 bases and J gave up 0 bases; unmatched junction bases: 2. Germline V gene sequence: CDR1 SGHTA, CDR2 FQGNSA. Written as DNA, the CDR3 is TGTGCCAGCAGAGGGACAGGGACGAACACCGGGGAGCTGTTTTTT. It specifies CASRGTGTNTGELFF.

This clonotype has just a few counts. The CDR3 nucleotides are TGTGCCAGCAGCCCCGGACGGGGAATGAACACTGAAGCTTTCTTT. This translates into CASSPGRGMNTEAFF. This chain uses TRBV7-9 with TRBJ1-1; D uncertain. CDR1 SEHNR and CDR2 FQNEAQ come from the germline V gene (reference sequence). V was cut by 5 bases and J by 0 bases, with 13 bases left in between. The CDR3 contains 15 residues.

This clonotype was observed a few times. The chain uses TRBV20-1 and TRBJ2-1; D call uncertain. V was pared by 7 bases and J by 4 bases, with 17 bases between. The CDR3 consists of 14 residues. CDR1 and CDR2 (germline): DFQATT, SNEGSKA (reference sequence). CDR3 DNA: TGCAGTGGGGTAATAGGGCAGAATTACAATGAGCAGTTCTTC. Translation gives CSGVIGQNYNEQFF.

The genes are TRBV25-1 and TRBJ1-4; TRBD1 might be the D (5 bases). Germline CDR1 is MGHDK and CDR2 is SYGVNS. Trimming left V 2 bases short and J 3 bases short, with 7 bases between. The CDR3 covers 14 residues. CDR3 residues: CASSELGANEKLFF. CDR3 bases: TGTGCCAGCAGTGAACTGGGGGCTAATGAAAAACTGTTTTTT.

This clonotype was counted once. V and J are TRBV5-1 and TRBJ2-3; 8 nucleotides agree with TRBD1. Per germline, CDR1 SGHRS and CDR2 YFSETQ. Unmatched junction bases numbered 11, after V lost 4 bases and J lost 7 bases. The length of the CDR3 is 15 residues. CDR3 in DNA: TGCGCCAGCAGCCAGGGGGACAGGAAAATAAATACGCAGTATTTT. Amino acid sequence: CASSQGDRKINTQYF.

The CDR3 loop is CASSEIRGWYF. CDR3 bases: TGTGCCAGCAGTGAAATCAGGGGATGGTACTTC. The chain uses TRBV6-1 and TRBJ2-7; possibly TRBD1 for D (6 bases). V was trimmed by 2 bases and J by 12 bases, leaving 11 bases between them. The germline gives CDR1 MNHNS, CDR2 SASEGT. The CDR3 consists of 11 residues.